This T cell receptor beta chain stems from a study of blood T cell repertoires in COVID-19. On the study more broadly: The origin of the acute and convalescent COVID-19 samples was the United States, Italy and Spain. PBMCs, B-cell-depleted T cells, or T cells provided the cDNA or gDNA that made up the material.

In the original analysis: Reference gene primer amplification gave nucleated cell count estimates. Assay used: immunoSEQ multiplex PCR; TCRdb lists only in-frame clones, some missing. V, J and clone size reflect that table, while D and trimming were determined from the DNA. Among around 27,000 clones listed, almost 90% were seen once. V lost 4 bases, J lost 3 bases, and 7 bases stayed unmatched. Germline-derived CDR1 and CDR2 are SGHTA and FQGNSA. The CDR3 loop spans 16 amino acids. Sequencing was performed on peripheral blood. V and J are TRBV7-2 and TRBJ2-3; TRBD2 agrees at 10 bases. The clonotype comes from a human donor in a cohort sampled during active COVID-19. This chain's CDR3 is CASSSLAGGWTDTQYF. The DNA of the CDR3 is TGTGCCAGCAGCTCTTTAGCGGGGGGATGGACAGATACGCAGTATTTT.